This T cell receptor beta chain emerged from a study of beta chain features in type 1 diabetes. Study details: Age, gender and cell yields were similar between patients and healthy donors. Across the samples, around 110,000,000 sorted cells were examined in total.

The whole isolated RNA underwent reverse transcription, so sequencing captured expressed TCRB transcripts. The repertoire was sequenced with immunoSEQ multiplex PCR; TCRdb's copy has only in-frame clones and lacks some. The table records approximately 470,000 clones, 30% of them present only once. Notes on the study in general: Cells expressing TCR highly could be over-represented by cDNA sequencing. For type 1 diabetes patients, VDJ junctions showed fewer insertions and more deletions.

Turning to this clone: Its antigen remains unknown.

This CDR3 comprises 16 residues. Trimming took 5 bases from V and 0 from J; bases not matched to a gene: 7. Germline-derived CDR1 and CDR2 are SGHTA and FQGNSA. The gene calls are TRBV7-2 and TRBJ2-3; 8 positions match TRBD2. The TCR comes from a man aged 18 to 30 in good health. Material: naive CD4+ T cells from blood. The CDR3 loop reads CASSPFSGASTDTQYF. Here the CDR3 DNA reads TGTGCCAGCAGCCCTTTTAGCGGGGCTAGCACAGATACGCAGTATTTT.